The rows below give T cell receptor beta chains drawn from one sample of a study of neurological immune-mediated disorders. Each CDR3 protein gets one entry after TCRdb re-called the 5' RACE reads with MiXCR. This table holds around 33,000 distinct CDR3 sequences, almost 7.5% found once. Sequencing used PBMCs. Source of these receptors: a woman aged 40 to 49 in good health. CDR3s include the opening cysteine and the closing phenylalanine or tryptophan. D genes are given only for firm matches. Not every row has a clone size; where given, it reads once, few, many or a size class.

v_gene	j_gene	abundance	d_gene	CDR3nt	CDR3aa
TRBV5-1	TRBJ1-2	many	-	TGCGCCAGCAGCCCTACAGGAGACTATGGCTACACCTTC	CASSPTGDYGYTF
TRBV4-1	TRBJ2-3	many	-	TGCGCCAGCAGCCCAGGGCCCTCCACAGATACGCAGTATTTT	CASSPGPSTDTQYF
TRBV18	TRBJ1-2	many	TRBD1	TGTGCCAGCTCACCCGGACAGGGTTCGGCTGAGTATGGCTACACCTTC	CASSPGQGSAEYGYTF
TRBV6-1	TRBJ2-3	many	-	TGTGCCAGCAGCATCCGGGCCCGCGGGGATACGCAGTATTTT	CASSIRARGDTQYF
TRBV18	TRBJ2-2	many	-	TGTGCCAGCTCACCTGGGGGCGTCAACACCGGGGAGCTGTTTTTT	CASSPGGVNTGELFF
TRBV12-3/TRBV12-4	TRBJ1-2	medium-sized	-	TGTGCCAGTCTTCAAGGAGGGGGCTATGGCTACACCTTC	CASLQGGGYGYTF
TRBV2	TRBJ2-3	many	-	TGTGCCAGCAGCCAAACGGGGGTTAGCACAGATACGCAGTATTTT	CASSQTGVSTDTQYF
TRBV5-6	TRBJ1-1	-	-	TGTGCCAGCAGCCGAGGGACGCCCGATGAAGCTTTCTTT	CASSRGTPDEAFF
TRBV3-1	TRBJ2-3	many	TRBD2	TGTGCCAGCAGCCCCCGAAGCGGGAACCCCACAGATACGCAGTATTTT	CASSPRSGNPTDTQYF
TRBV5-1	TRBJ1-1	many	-	TGCGCCAGCGGCCTTACCCGGGGAGGGACTGAAGCTTTCTTT	CASGLTRGGTEAFF
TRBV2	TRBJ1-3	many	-	TGTGCCAGCAGCCCCCCGGGGTCGGGAAACACCATATATTTT	CASSPPGSGNTIYF
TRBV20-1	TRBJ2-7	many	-	TGCAGTGGGGGGCTAGCGGTACCTTCATCCTACGAGCAGTACTTC	CSGGLAVPSSYEQYF
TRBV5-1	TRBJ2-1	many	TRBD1	TGCGCCAGCAGCTTCGGGACAGGGGGAAACAATGAGCAGTTCTTC	CASSFGTGGNNEQFF
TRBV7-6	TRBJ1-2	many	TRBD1	TGTGCCAGCAGCTTCACCGGGACAGATGGCTACACCTTC	CASSFTGTDGYTF
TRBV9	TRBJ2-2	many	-	TGTGCCAGCAGCCCCCTTGGACAAAAAAACACCGGGGAGCTGTTTTTT	CASSPLGQKNTGELFF
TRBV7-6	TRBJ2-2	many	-	TGTGCCAGCAGCTTAGCGCGTCAGCGGGACACCGGGGAGCTGTTTTTT	CASSLARQRDTGELFF
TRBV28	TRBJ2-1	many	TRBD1	TGTGCCAGCAGTTCCGACAGGGGCCATGAGCAGTTCTTC	CASSSDRGHEQFF
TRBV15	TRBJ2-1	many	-	TGTGCCACCGGGACGGCTAGATACAATGAGCAGTTCTTC	CATGTARYNEQFF
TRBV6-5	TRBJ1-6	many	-	TGTGCCAGCAGTTTGGGGGCCAGTTCACCCCTCCACTTT	CASSLGASSPLHF
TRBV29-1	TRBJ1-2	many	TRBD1	TGCAGCGTTATACCGGGACAGGGGGACTATGGCTACACCTTC	CSVIPGQGDYGYTF
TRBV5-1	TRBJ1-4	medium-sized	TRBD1	TGCGCCAGCAGCCTAGGGACAGGCCTACGACCTGAAAAACTGTTTTTT	CASSLGTGLRPEKLFF
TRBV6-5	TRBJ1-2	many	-	TGTGCCAGCAGGAGGACCGGTTACGGCTACACCTTC	CASRRTGYGYTF
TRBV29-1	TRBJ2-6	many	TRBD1	TGCAGCGTTGTCCGGGACAGGGGTCTCCTAAGTGGGGCCAACGTCCTGACTTTC	CSVVRDRGLLSGANVLTF
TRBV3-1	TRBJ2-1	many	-	TGTGCCAGCAGCCAAGAAGGAAGAGGGGGCAGGGAGGACCAGATCTCCTACAATGAGCAGTTCTTC	CASSQEGRGGREDQISYNEQFF
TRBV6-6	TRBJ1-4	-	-	TGTGCCAGCACCCTCTTGCACCCCGGGGTCATTAATGAAAAACTGTTTTTT	CASTLLHPGVINEKLFF
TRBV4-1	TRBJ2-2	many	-	TGCGCCAGCAGCCACAACAGGGAAGGGATGGACACCGGGGAGCTGTTTTTT	CASSHNREGMDTGELFF
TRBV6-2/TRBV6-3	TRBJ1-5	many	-	TGTGCCAGCACCCTGCAGGCGGGGAATCAGCCCCAGCATTTT	CASTLQAGNQPQHF
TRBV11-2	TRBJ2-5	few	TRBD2	TGTGCCAGCAACAGACTAGCGGCTTTGGGAGAGACCCAGTACTTC	CASNRLAALGETQYF
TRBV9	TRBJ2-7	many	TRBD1	TGTGCCAGCAGCCCGGACAGGGGAAACGAGCAGTACTTC	CASSPDRGNEQYF
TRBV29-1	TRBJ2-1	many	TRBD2	TGCAGCGTTGAAGGAGAGGAGCGGGAAAAGGGAAGGAGGATTCTTTTTGAGCAGTTCTTC	CSVEGEEREKGRRILFEQFF
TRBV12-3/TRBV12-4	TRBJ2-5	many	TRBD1	TGTGCCAGCAGTTTAACCCCCAGGGGGGAGACCCAGTACTTC	CASSLTPRGETQYF
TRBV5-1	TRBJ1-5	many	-	TGCGCCAGCAGCCCCTCACAGGGACTCGGTCAGCCCCAGCATTTT	CASSPSQGLGQPQHF
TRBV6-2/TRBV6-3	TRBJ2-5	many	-	TGTGCCAGCACCAACTGGGAACAAGAGACCCAGTACTTC	CASTNWEQETQYF
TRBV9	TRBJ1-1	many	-	TGTGCCAGCAGCGGGGACGGACGAACGAACACTGAAGCTTTCTTT	CASSGDGRTNTEAFF
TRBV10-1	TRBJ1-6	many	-	TGCGCCAGCAGTGAGTCGGGGAATTCACCCCTCCACTTT	CASSESGNSPLHF
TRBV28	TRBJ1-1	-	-	TGTGCCAGCCTACGCGGTCAGGGGAGATTTACTGAAGCTTTCTTT	CASLRGQGRFTEAFF
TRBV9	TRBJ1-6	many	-	TGTGCCAGCAGCGCGTGGGACGTGGGGGGGTCACCCCTCCACTTT	CASSAWDVGGSPLHF